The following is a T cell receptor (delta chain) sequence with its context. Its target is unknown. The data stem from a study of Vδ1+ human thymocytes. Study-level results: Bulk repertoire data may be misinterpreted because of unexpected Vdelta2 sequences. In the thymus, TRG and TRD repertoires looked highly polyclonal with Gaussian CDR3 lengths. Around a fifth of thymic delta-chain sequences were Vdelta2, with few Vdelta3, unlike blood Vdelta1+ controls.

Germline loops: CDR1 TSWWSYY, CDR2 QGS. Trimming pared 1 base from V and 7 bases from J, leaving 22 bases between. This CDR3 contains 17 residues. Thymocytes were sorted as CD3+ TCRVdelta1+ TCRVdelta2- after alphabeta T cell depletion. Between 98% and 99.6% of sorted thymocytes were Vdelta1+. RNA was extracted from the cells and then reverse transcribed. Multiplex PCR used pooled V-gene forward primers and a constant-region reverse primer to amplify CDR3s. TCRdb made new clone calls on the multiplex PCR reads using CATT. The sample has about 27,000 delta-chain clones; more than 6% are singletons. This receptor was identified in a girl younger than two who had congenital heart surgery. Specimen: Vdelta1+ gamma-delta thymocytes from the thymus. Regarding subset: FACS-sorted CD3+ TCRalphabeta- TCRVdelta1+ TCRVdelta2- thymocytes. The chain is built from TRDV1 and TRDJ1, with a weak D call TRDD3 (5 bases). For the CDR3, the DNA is TGTGCTCTTGGGGAACCGTCCCTCTTGGGGCCTCAAGGTAAACTCATCTTT. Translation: CALGEPSLLGPQGKLIF.